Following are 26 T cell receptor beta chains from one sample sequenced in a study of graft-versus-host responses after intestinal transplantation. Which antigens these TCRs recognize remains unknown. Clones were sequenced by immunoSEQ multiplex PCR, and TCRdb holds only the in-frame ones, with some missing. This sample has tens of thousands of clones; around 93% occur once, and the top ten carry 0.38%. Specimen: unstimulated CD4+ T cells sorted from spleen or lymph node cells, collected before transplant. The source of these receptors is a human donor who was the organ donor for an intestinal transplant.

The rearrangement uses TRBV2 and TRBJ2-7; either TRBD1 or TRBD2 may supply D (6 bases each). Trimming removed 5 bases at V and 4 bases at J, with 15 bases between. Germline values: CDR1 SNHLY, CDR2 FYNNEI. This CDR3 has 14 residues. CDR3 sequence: CASSKQGRGYEQYF. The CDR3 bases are TGTGCCAGCAGTAAACAGGGTCGGGGGTACGAGCAGTACTTC.

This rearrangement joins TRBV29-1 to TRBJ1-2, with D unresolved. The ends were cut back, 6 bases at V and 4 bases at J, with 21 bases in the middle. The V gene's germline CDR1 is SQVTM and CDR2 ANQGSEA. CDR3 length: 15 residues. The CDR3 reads CSVAPLLVRPYGYTF. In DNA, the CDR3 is TGCAGCGTGGCCCCGCTTCTAGTAAGACCCTATGGCTACACCTTC.

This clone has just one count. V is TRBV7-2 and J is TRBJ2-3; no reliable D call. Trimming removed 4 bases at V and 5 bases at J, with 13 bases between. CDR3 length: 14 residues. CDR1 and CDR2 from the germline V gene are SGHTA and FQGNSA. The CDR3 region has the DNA TGTGCCAGCAGCTCGGAGCCTTCTGTAGATACGCAGTATTTT. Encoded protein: CASSSEPSVDTQYF.

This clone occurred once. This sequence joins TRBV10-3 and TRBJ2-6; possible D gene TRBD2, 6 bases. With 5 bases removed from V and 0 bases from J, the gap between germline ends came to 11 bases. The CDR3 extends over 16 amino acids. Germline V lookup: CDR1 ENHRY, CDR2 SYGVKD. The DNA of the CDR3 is TGTGCCATCAGTCGGGAGAGATCCTCTGGGGCCAACGTCCTGACTTTC. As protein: CAISRERSSGANVLTF.

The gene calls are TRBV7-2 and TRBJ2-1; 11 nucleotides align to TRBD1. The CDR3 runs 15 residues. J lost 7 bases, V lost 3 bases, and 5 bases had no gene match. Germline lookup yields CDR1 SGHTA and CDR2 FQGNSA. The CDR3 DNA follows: TGTGCCAGCAGCTTCACCGGGACAGGGGGAAATGAGCAGTTCTTC. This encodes CASSFTGTGGNEQFF.

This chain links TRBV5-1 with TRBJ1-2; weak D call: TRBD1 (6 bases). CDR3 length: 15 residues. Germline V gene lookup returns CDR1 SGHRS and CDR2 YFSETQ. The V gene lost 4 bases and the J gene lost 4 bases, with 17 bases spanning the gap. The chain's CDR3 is CASSPPGTSVYGYTF. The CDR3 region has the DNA TGCGCCAGCAGCCCACCCGGGACATCGGTCTATGGCTACACCTTC.

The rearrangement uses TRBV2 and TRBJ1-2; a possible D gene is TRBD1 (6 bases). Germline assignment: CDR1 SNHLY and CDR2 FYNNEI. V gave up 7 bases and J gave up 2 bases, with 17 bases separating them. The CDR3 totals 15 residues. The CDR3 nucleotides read TGTGCCAGCAAGGGGGAATCGGTCCCCAACTATGGCTACACCTTC. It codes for CASKGESVPNYGYTF.

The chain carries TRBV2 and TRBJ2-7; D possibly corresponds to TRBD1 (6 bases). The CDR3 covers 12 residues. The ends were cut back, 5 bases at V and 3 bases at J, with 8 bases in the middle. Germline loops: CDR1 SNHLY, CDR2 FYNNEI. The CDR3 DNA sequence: TGTGCCAGCAGTATACAGGGCTACGAGCAGTACTTC. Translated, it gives CASSIQGYEQYF.

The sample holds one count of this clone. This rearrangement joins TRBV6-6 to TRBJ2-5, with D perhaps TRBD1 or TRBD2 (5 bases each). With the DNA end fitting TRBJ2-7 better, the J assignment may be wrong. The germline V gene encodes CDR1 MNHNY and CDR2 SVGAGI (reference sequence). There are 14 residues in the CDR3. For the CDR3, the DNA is TGTGCCAGCAGTTCCGGGACCCCTAACTACGAGCAGTACTTC. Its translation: CASSSGTPNYEQYF.

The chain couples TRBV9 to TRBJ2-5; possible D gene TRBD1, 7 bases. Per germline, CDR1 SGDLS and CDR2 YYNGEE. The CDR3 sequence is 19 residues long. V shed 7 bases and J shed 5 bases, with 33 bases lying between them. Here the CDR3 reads CASCFRGGGGRGPWETQYF. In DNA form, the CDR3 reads TGTGCCAGCTGTTTTCGCGGAGGAGGGGGCCGAGGTCCTTGGGAGACCCAGTACTTC.

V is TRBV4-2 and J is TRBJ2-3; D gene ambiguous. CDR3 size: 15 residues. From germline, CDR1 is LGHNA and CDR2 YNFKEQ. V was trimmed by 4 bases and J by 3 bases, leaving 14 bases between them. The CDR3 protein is CASSRSRSSTDTQYF. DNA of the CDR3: TGTGCCAGCAGCCGGTCGAGGTCCTCGACAGATACGCAGTATTTT.

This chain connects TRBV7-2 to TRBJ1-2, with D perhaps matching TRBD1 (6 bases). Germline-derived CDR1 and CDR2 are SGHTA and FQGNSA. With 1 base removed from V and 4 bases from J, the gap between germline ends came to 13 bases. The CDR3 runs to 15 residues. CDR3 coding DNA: TGTGCCAGCAGCTTAGGCCAGGGGACTGTCTATGGCTACACCTTC. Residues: CASSLGQGTVYGYTF.

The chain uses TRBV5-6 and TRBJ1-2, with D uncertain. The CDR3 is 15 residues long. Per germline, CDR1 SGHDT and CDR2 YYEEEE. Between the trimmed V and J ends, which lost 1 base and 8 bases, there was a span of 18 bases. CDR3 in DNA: TGTGCCAGCAGCTTGAACGGTCTGGGAACTAAAGGCTACACCTTC. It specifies CASSLNGLGTKGYTF.

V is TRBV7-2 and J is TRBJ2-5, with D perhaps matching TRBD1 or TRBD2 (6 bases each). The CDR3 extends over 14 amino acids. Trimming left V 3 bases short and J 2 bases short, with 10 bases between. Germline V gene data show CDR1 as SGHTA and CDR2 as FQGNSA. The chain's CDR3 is CASSLQGRQETQYF. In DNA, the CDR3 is TGTGCCAGCAGCTTGCAGGGGAGGCAAGAGACCCAGTACTTC.

The chain's CDR3 is CAISESLREQYF. The CDR3 DNA reads as TGTGCCATCAGTGAGTCGTTGCGCGAGCAGTACTTC. The rearrangement links TRBV10-3 to TRBJ2-7; no reliable D call. Germline V gives CDR1 ENHRY, CDR2 SYGVKD. Trimming removed 0 bases from V and 6 bases from J, with 6 bases in between. The CDR3 is 12 residues long.

CDR3 in amino acids: CASGAVAGGAGDTQYF. The CDR3 nucleotides read TGCGCCAGCGGGGCCGTGGCCGGGGGGGCCGGCGATACGCAGTATTTT. The V gene is TRBV5-1, the J gene TRBJ2-3, with 8 nucleotides matching TRBD2. CDR3 length: 16 residues. CDR1 and CDR2 (germline): SGHRS, YFSETQ. V dropped 7 bases and J dropped 6; count of bases not matched to a gene: 16.

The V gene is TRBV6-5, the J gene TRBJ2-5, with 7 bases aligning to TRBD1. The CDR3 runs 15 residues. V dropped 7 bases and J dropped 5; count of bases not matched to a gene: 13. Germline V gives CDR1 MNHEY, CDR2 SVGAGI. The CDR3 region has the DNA TGTGCCAGCACTTCGACAGGGAGAGCGTCGGAGACCCAGTACTTC. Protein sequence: CASTSTGRASETQYF.

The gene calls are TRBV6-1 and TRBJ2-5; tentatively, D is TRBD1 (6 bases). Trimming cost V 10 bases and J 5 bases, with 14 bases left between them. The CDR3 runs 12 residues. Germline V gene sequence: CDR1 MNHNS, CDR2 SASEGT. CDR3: CAILTGLETQYF. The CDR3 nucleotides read TGTGCCATCCTGACAGGATTGGAGACCCAGTACTTC.

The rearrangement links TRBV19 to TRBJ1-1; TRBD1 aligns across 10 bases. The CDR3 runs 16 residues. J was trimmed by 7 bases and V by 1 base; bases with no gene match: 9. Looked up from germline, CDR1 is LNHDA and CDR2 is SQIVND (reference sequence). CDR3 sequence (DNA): TGTGCCAGTAGTATAGCGCGGGACAGGGGCGAATATGAAGCTTTCTTT. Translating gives CASSIARDRGEYEAFF.

CDR3 nucleotides: TGTGCCAGCACCTCGGACAACACAGATACGCAGTATTTT. Its translation: CASTSDNTDTQYF. The rearrangement links TRBV11-3 to TRBJ2-3; a possible D gene is TRBD1 (5 bases). V was pared by 7 bases and J by 2 bases, with 10 bases between. Germline lookup yields CDR1 SGHNT and CDR2 YENEEA. The CDR3 contains 13 residues.

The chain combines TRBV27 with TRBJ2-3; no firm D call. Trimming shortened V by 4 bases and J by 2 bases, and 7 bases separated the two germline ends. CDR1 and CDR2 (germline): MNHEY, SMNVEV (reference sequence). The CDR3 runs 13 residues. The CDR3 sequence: CASSYRITDTQYF. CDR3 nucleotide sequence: TGTGCCAGCAGTTACAGAATCACAGATACGCAGTATTTT.

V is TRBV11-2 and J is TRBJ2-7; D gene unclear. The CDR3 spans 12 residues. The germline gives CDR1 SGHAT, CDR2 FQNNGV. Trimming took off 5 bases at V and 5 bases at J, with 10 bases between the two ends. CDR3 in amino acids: CASSAGIHEQYF. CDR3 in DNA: TGTGCCAGCAGCGCAGGTATCCACGAGCAGTACTTC.

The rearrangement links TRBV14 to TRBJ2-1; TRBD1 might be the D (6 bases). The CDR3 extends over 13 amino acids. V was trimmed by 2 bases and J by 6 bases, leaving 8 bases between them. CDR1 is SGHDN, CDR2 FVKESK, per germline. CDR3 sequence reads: CASSQIRGNEQFF. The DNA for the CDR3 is TGTGCCAGCAGCCAAATCAGGGGCAATGAGCAGTTCTTC.

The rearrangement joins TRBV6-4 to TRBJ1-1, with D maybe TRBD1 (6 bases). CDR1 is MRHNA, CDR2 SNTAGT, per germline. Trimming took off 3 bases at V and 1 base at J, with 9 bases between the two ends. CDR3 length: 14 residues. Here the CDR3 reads CASSDGGQNTEAFF. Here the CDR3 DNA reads TGTGCCAGCAGTGATGGGGGGCAGAACACTGAAGCTTTCTTT.

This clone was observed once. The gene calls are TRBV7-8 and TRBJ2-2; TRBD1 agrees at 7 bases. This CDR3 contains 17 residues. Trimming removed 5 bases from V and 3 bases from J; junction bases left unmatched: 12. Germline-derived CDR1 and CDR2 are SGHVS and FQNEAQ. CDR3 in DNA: TGTGCCAGCAGCCCGAGACCGGGACAGAGATACACCGGGGAGCTGTTTTTT. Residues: CASSPRPGQRYTGELFF.

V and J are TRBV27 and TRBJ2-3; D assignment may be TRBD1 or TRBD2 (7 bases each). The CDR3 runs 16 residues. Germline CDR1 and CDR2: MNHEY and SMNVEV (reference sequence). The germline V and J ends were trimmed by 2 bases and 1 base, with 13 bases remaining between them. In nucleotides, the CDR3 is TGTGCCAGCAGTTTACAGACAGGGAGGGGCACAGATACGCAGTATTTT. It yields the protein CASSLQTGRGTDTQYF.